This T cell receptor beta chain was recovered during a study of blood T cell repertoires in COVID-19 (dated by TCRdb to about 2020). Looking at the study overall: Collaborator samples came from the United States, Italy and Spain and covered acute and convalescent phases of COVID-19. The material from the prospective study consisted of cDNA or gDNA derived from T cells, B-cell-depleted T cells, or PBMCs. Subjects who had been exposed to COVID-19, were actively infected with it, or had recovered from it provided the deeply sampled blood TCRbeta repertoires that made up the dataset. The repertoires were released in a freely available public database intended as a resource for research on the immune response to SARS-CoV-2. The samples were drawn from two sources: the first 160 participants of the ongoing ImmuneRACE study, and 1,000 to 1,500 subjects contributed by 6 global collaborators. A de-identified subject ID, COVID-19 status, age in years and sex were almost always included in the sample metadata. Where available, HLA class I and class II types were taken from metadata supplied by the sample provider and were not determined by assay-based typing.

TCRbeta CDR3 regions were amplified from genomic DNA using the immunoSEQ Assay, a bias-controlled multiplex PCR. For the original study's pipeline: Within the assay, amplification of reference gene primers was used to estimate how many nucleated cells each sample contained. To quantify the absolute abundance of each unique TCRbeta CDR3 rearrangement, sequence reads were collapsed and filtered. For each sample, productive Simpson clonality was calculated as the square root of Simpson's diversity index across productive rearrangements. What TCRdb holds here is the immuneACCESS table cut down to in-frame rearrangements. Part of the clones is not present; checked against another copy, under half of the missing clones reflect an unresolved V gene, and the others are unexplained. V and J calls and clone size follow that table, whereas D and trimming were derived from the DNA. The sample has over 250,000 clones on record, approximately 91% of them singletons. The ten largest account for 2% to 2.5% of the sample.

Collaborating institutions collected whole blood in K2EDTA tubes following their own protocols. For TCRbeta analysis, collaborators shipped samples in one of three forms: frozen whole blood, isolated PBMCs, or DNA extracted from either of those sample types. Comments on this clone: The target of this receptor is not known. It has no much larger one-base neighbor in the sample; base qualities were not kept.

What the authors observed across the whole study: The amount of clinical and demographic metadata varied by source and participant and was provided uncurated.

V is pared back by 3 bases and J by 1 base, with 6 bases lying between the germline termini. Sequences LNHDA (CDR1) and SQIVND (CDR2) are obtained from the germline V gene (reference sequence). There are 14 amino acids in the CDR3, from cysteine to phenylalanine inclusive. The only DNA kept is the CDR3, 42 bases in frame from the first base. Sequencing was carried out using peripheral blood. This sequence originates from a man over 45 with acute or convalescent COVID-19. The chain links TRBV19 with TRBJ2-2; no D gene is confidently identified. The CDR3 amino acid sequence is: CASSIQENTGELFF. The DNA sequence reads TGTGCCAGTAGTATCCAGGAGAACACCGGGGAGCTGTTTTTT.